The rows below give T cell receptor beta chains drawn from one sample of a study of T cell responses to AZD1222 COVID-19 vaccine. Method: immunoSEQ multiplex PCR; TCRdb's copy keeps in-frame clones and lacks some. The repertoire includes some 130,000 clones, 88% of them detected once, and 15% to 20% sits in the top ten. The starting material was peripheral blood, obtained on day 0 of MenACWY control vaccination. All receptors come from an adult in good health. Each CDR3 is given with its conserved first and last residue. D genes are given only for firm matches. Not every row has a clone size; where given, it reads once, few, many or a size class.

D	V	size	J	DNA	CDR3
NA	TRBV5-1	NA	TRBJ2-7	TGCGCCAGCAGCTTGGCGGGGACACCGTCCTACGAGCAGTACTTC	CASSLAGTPSYEQYF
NA	TRBV9	NA	TRBJ2-7	TGTGCCAGCAGCGTAGGACTGGGGACTGAGGGTTTTGAGCAGTACTTC	CASSVGLGTEGFEQYF
TRBD1	TRBV19	NA	TRBJ2-5	TGTGCCAGTAGTCCCCGGACAGGTCAGAGTACCCAGTACTTC	CASSPRTGQSTQYF
NA	TRBV19	NA	TRBJ2-5	TGTGCCAGTAGCCTGGCGTTGGGCCTCAGTAGGACCCAGTACTTC	CASSLALGLSRTQYF
NA	TRBV24-1	once	TRBJ2-1	TGTGCCACCAACAATCCAGGACGAGCAGACAATGAGCAGTTCTTC	CATNNPGRADNEQFF
TRBD1	TRBV5-1	NA	TRBJ2-1	TGCGCCAGCAGCCCGGGACAGGGGTACAATGAGCAGTTCTTC	CASSPGQGYNEQFF
TRBD1	TRBV9	once	TRBJ2-7	TGTGCCAGCAGCTTCGGGACAGGGGAGTCCGAGCAGTACTTC	CASSFGTGESEQYF
TRBD2	TRBV11-2	NA	TRBJ2-1	TGTGCCAGCAGCTTGACAGGGACTGGACTAGCGTACAATGAGCAGTTCTTC	CASSLTGTGLAYNEQFF
NA	TRBV6-5	once	TRBJ2-7	TGTGCCAGCAAGACCAGGGTTAATCTCTACGAGCAGTACTTC	CASKTRVNLYEQYF
NA	TRBV30	NA	TRBJ2-3	TGTGCCTGGAGTGTCCGGGCGCCAGATACGCAGTATTTT	CAWSVRAPDTQYF
NA	TRBV6-5	few	TRBJ2-7	TGTGCCAGCAGTCGGGGCCTGTACGAGCAGTACTTC	CASSRGLYEQYF
NA	TRBV7-9	once	TRBJ1-1	TGTGCCAGCAGCCAACGAGGCGGATTAGTTTTTGATTACACTGAAGCTTTCTTT	CASSQRGGLVFDYTEAFF
NA	TRBV30	NA	TRBJ1-2	TGTGCCTGGCGGAAGACTGGGGGCTATGGCTACACCTTC	CAWRKTGGYGYTF
TRBD2	TRBV30	NA	TRBJ2-7	TGTGCCTGGAGTAACCTAGCGGGAGGGCAGGACGAGCAGTACTTC	CAWSNLAGGQDEQYF
NA	TRBV7-9	NA	TRBJ1-2	TGTGCCACCCAGGGTGGGAACTATGGCTACACCTTC	CATQGGNYGYTF
NA	TRBV28	NA	TRBJ2-6	TGTGCCAGCAGCTCCCCCCCGGGACCGTTCTTGAGCTCTGGGGCCAACGTCCTGACTTTC	CASSSPPGPFLSSGANVLTF
NA	TRBV10-1	NA	TRBJ2-7	TGCGCCAGCAGTGATACAACCGGGAGCCGCGGGGTCTCCTACGAGCAGTACTTC	CASSDTTGSRGVSYEQYF